Given below is one T cell receptor (beta chain) in context. The data are from a study of cytomegalovirus exposure and HLA in healthy donors. The study ran its PCR with 60 Vbeta and 13 Jbeta primers. Clones were sequenced by immunoSEQ multiplex PCR, and TCRdb holds only the in-frame ones, with some missing. The profile shows some 170,000 clones, roughly 87% of them singletons. Germline lookup yields CDR1 ENHRY and CDR2 SYGVKD. The CDR3 sequence is 20 residues long. V was clipped by 2 bases and J by 0 bases; unmatched bases: 16. This clonotype was sampled from a man aged 45 to 65 in good health and CMV-seropositive. The specimen sequenced was PBMCs. The genes are TRBV10-3 and TRBJ2-1; 7 nucleotides agree with TRBD2. The CDR3 DNA follows: TGTGCCATCAGTGAGACAACTACAGGCCCGGGGGGTCGCTCCTACAATGAGCAGTTCTTC. Its translation is CAISETTTGPGGRSYNEQFF.